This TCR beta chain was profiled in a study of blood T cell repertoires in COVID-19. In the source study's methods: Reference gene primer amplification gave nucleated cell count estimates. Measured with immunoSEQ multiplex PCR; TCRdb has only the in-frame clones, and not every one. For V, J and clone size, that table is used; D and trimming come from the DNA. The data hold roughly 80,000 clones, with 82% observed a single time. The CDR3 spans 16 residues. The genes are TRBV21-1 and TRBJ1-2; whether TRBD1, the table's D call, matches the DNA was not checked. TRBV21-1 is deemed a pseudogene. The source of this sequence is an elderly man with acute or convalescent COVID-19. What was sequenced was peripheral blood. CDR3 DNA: TGTGCCAGCAGCAAAGGGCGGGCAGGGGCGAACTATGGCTACACCTTC. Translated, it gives CASSKGRAGANYGYTF.